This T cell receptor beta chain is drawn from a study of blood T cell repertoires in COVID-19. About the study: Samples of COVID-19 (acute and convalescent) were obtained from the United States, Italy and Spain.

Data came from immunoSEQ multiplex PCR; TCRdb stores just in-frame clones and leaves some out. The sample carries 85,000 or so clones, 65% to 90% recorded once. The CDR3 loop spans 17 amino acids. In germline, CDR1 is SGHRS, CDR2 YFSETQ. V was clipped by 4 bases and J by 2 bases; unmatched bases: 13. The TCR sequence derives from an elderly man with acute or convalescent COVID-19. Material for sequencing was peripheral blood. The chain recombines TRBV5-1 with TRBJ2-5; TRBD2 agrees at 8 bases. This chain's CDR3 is CASSPQARLAQQETQYF. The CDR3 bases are TGCGCCAGCAGCCCCCAGGCCCGACTAGCGCAGCAAGAGACCCAGTACTTC.